This passage covers 10 T cell receptor beta chains from one sample sequenced in a study of tumor and adjacent non-tumor tissue in lung cancer. The template was RNA from unsorted bulk tissue. This non-tumor lung sample came from over 3 cm beyond the tumor edge. A modified ARM-PCR protocol with three rounds of nested PCR amplified TCRbeta. TCRdb reprocessed the multiplex PCR reads via MiXCR and lists one record per CDR3 protein. Here the sample spans approximately 120,000 distinct CDR3 sequences, about 61% being singletons. The sequencing sample was made of distant non-tumor lung tissue. The origin of the receptors is a man aged 60 to 75 with non-small cell lung cancer.

To note about this clonotype: A much larger clone differs from this one at a single base, so this may be a read error. The chain couples TRBV6-5 to TRBJ2-2; D call uncertain. The CDR3 is 13 amino acids. Germline V lookup: CDR1 MNHEY, CDR2 SVGAGI. This CDR3 is CAGRLPGTGELFF. In DNA, the CDR3 is TGTGCCGGCAGACTCCCTGGGACCGGGGAGCTGTTTTTT.

Note on this clonotype: A much bigger clone sits one base away, suggesting this may be a read error. The chain uses TRBV11-2 and TRBJ2-7; the D gene is possibly TRBD2 (5 bases). The V gene lost 7 bases and the J gene lost 6 bases, with 19 bases spanning the gap. CDR1 and CDR2 (germline): SGHAT, FQNNGV. The CDR3 has 14 residues. This chain's CDR3 is CASIFQTLRGEQYF. CDR3 bases: TGTGCCAGCATCTTTCAGACACTCCGGGGCGAGCAGTACTTC.

Details on this clonotype: The junction and the germline gene differ at one end; a read error may be behind it. The V gene is TRBV7-9, the J gene TRBJ1-1; 11 nucleotides line up with TRBD1. CDR3 length: 18 residues. Germline V gene sequence: CDR1 SEHNR, CDR2 FQNEAQ (reference sequence). CDR3 bases: TGTGCCAGCTGCTTAGTCCGGACAGGGGGCCGGGGGAACACTGAAGCTTTCTTT. Residues: CASCLVRTGGRGNTEAFF.

This clonotype was detected only a few times. This chain joins TRBV20-1 and TRBJ1-6; a possible D gene is TRBD1 (6 bases). Germline V CDR1 and CDR2: DFQATT, SNEGSKA (reference sequence). The germline V and J ends were trimmed by 2 bases and 3 bases, with 17 bases remaining between them. The CDR3 is 17 amino acids. The CDR3 DNA reads as TGCAGTGCTAGACACTCCGGGGGGCGCAGCTATAATTCACCCCTCCACTTT. It is translated as CSARHSGGRSYNSPLHF.

This clonotype appeared many times. The chain links TRBV6-5 to TRBJ2-5; 8 nucleotides match TRBD1. This CDR3 is built from 14 residues. Germline trimming cut 5 bases from V and 5 bases from J; bases unmatched to any gene: 7. Germline lookup yields CDR1 MNHEY and CDR2 SVGAGI. CDR3 in amino acids: CASSRGTGMETQYF. CDR3 nucleotides: TGTGCCAGCAGTCGGGGGACAGGAATGGAGACCCAGTACTTC.

To note about this clonotype: No conserved phenylalanine or tryptophan is present at the end of the CDR3, so a read error is the likely explanation. The chain has TRBV29-1 and TRBJ2-1; TRBD1 might be the D (6 bases). The CDR3 consists of 16 residues. Per the germline V gene, CDR1 is SQVTM and CDR2 is ANQGSEA. CDR3 nucleotides: TGTAGCACTAACGAGGCCACACAGGGTGGCATGGGTGAGCAGTTCCTC. Translated: CSTNEATQGGMGEQFL.

This clonotype was counted many times. CDR3 amino acids: CASSFSTGELFF. The CDR3 region has the DNA TGTGCCAGCAGCTTTAGCACCGGGGAGCTGTTTTTT. The gene calls are TRBV7-9 and TRBJ2-2, with unresolved D. The CDR3 sequence is 12 residues long. Between the trimmed V and J ends, which lost 3 bases and 4 bases, there was a span of 3 bases. The V gene's germline CDR1 is SEHNR and CDR2 FQNEAQ (reference sequence).

A remark on this clonotype: At one end, the junction sequence differs from germline, possibly due to a read error. The genes are TRBV12-3 or TRBV12-4 and TRBJ2-3; TRBD1 is a possible D gene (5 bases). The CDR3 is 15 residues long. The CDR3, as DNA: TGTGCCAGCAGTAGTCAAAGGGGCCTCACAGATACGCTGTATTTT. Protein product: CASSSQRGLTDTLYF.

The chain has TRBV7-2 and TRBJ2-1, with TRBD2 as a possible D gene (5 bases). Between the trimmed V and J ends, which lost 5 bases and 3 bases, there was a span of 14 bases. Germline lookup yields CDR1 SGHTA and CDR2 FQGNSA. This CDR3 has 15 residues. This CDR3 reads CASSTPLAYYNEQFF. The CDR3 DNA sequence: TGTGCCAGCAGCACCCCGCTAGCTTACTACAATGAGCAGTTCTTC.

The chain links TRBV19 to TRBJ1-2; D is perhaps TRBD1 (6 bases). Germline V lookup: CDR1 LNHDA, CDR2 SQIVND (reference sequence). This CDR3 contains 14 residues. Trimming took 6 bases from V and 3 from J, leaving 14 bases between them. DNA for the CDR3: TGTGCCAGTAGCCCAGGGGAGCAGGACTATGGCTACACCTTC. Translating gives CASSPGEQDYGYTF.